This TCR beta chain was sequenced during a study of circulating and synovial CD4+ cells in juvenile arthritis (dated 2014 in TCRdb). Regarding the complete study: Within each patient, the TCRbeta CDR3 repertoires of synovial CD4 T cells, bulk blood CD4 T cells and circulating HLA-DR+ CD4 T cells were compared. The goal of the repertoire sequencing was to confirm that synovial clonotypes were enriched in a circulating synovial-like CD4 T cell subset.

What the study reported, not specific to this receptor: Because T cell genome counts differed by at least an order of magnitude between CPL and bulk blood CD4 samples, sample-size effects were addressed. Synovial and circulating pathogenic-like lymphocyte repertoires were less diverse than bulk blood CD4 repertoires, and some CPL samples were as oligoclonal as synovium. The difference between circulating pathogenic-like lymphocytes and bulk blood T cells was not detected by traditional Vbeta family usage analysis. Since overlap with synovium went up as sequencing depth increased, the measured fractions of shared clonotypes likely underestimated the full repertoire overlap. Circulating pathogenic-like lymphocytes clustered with synovial T cells and shared a substantially higher fraction of CDR3 sequences with synovium than bulk blood.

The sequenced samples were obtained from patients with active juvenile idiopathic arthritis. Cells were sorted immediately after thawing, with dead cells excluded using Live/Dead Fixable Near-IR Stain. The method behind the library was the immunoSEQ multiplex PCR assay. An external provider carried out the TCRbeta CDR3 sequencing as a commercial service. On the authors' methods: The analyses used productive nucleotide sequences together with amino acid sequences obtained by in silico translation. To equalise sample size, diversity was assessed as Renyi entropy across alpha values by taking the median of 200 repeated subsamples. Pairwise repertoire distance was calculated as one minus the Chao-modified Jaccard index, correcting for under-sampling, and used for clustering. Frequency-weighted overlap with synovial clonotypes was calculated over 200 sample sizes with 200 draws without replacement at each size, and the overlap was reported at the size of the smaller sample. TCRdb limited this immuneACCESS table to in-frame rearrangements with V and J called. A share of clones is missing; checked studies link under half to unresolved V genes, and the rest is unexplained. V, J and clone size are those of that table, while D and trimming were read from the DNA. This sample has about 34,000 clones in its table, and roughly 95% of those were observed once. The top ten clones comprise 0.15% to 0.2% of the sample.

Reading from cysteine to phenylalanine, the CDR3 counts 15 amino acids. Solely the CDR3 DNA is kept, with 45 bases framed from the first base. Reading the germline V gene gives CDR1 SGHTS and CDR2 YDEGEE. V drops 2 bases and J drops 8 bases, leaving 19 bases in between. As for this clone: The antigen it recognizes is unknown. Base qualities are not at hand, and no much larger clone is one base apart.

The sequence came from a human donor with juvenile idiopathic arthritis. Material: CD4+ T cells from blood. The sequence is built from TRBV5-8 and TRBJ1-2; a confident D gene designation cannot be given. The nucleotides are TGTGCCAGCAGCTTAGACTTCGGAGGATCGAACGGCTACACCTTC. The encoded protein is CASSLDFGGSNGYTF. The entire variable domain, with the stretches around the CDR3 drawn from the reference TRBV5-8 and TRBJ1-2 proteins, is EAGVTQSPTHLIKTRGQQATLRCSPISGHTSVYWYQQALGLGLQFLLWYDEGEERNRGNFPPRFSGRQFPNYSSELNVNALELEDSALYLCASSLDFGGSNGYTFGSGTRLTVV.